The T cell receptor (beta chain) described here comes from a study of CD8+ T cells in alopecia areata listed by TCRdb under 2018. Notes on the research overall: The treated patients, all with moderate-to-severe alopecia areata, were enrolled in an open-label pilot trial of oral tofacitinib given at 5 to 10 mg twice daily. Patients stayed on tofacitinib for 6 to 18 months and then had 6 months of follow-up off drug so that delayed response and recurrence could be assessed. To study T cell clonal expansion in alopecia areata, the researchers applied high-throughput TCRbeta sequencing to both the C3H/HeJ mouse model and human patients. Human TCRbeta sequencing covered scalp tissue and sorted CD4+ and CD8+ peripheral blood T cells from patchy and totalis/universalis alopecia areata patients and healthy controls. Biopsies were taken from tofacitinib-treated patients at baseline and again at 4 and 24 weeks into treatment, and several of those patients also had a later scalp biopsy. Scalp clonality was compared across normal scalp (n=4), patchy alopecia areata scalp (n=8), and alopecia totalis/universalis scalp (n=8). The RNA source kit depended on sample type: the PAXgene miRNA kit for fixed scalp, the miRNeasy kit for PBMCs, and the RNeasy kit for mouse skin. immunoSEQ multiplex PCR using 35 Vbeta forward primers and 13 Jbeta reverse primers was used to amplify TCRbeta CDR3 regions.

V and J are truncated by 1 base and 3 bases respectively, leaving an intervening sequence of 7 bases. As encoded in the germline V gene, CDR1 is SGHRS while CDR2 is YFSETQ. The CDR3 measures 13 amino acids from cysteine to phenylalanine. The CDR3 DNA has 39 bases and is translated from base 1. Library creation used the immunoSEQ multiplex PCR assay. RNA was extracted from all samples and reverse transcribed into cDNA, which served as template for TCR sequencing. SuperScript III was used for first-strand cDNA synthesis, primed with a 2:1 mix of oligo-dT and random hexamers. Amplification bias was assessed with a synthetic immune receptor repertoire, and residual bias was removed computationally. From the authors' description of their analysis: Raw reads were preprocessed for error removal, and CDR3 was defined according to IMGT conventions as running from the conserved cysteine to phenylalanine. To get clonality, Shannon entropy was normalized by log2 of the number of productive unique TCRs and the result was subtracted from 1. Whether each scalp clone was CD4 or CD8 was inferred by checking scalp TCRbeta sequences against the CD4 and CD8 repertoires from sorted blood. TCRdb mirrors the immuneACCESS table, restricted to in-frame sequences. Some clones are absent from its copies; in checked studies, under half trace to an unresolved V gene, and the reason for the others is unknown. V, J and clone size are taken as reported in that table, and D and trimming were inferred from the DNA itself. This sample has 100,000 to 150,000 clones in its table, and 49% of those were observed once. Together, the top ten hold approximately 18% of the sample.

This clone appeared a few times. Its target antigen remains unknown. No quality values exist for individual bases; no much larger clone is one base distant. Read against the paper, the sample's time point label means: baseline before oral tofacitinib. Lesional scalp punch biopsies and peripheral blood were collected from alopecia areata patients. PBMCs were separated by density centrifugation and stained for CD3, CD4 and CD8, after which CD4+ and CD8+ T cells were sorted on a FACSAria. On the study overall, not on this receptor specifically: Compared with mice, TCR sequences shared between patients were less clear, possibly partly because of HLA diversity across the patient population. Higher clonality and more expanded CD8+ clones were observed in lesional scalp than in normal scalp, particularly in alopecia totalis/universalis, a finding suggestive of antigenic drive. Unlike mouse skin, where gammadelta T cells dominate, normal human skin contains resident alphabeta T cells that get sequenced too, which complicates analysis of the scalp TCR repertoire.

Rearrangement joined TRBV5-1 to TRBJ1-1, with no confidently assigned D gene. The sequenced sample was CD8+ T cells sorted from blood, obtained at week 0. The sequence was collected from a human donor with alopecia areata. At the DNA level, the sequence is TGCGCCAGCAGCTTGTATTTAGACACTGAAGCTTTCTTT. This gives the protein CASSLYLDTEAFF.